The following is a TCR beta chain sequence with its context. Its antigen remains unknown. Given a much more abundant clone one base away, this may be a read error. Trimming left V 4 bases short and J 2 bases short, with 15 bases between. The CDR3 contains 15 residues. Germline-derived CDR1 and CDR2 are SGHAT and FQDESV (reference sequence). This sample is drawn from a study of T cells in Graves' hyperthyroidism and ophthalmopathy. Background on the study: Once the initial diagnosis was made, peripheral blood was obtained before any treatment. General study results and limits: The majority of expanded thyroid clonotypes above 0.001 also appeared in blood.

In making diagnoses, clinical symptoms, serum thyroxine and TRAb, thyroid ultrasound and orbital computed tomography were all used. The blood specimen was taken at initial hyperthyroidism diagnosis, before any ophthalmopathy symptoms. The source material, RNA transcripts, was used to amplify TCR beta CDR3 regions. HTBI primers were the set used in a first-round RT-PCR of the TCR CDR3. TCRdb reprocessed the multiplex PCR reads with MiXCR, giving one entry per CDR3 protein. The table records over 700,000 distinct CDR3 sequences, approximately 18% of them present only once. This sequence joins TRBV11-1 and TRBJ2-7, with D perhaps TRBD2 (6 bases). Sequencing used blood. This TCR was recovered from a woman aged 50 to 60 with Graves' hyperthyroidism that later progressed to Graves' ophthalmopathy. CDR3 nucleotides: TGTGCCAGCAGCTCGCTGCGGGGTCTCCCCTACGAGCAGTACTTC. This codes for CASSSLRGLPYEQYF.